The T cell receptor beta chain described here comes from a study of cytomegalovirus exposure and HLA in healthy donors. Findings and caveats of the study: Subsequent analysis showed first-cohort TCR clusters tending to co-occur in 95 to 150 validation repertoires. Three chains tied to CMV proved CMV antigen-specific in vitro.

Germline assignment: CDR1 LNHDA and CDR2 SQIVND (reference sequence). The CDR3 sequence is 14 residues long. The V gene lost 4 bases and the J gene lost 7 bases, with 11 bases spanning the gap. Profiled with immunoSEQ multiplex PCR; TCRdb holds only in-frame clones, not every one. The sample comprises fewer than 85,000 clones, approximately 96% of which are singletons, and approximately 1.2% rests with the top ten. With regard to this clone: Its target is not known.

This TCR came from a woman aged 18-29 years in good health and CMV-seronegative. Material: PBMCs. The chain joins TRBV19 to TRBJ1-6; D gene uncertain. The CDR3, as DNA: TGTGCCAGTAGTAATGGGCAGAAGAATTCACCCCTCCACTTT. Amino acid sequence: CASSNGQKNSPLHF.